These 32 T cell receptor beta chains came from one sample sequenced in a study of T-cell memory formation after mild COVID-19 (dated by TCRdb to the early 2020s). The library was prepared using 5' RACE. Reads for this sample came from an Illumina NovaSeq 6000. TCRdb redid the processing of the public reads, applying fastp at Q25 and MiXCR, and retained in-frame beta chains. All rows with the same CDR3 protein become a single entry with the most common DNA and genes. The sample records 450,000 to 650,000 distinct CDR3 sequences, over 20% of which are singletons. The top ten constitute around 12% of the sample. Sequenced input: PBMCs or a T cell subset sorted from them (not recorded which). The receptor set was obtained from an adult woman who had mild COVID-19 (a few samples of this study predate the infection). The sample titles of this study are shuffled in the database, so cell type and time point are left out; the donor was told from shared clones.

The chain employs TRBV4-1 and TRBJ2-1; TRBD2 aligns across 7 bases. Germline assignment: CDR1 MGHRA and CDR2 YSYEKL. The CDR3 totals 17 residues. V was clipped by 4 bases and J by 4 bases; unmatched bases: 13. The CDR3 DNA sequence: TGCGCCAGCAGCCTCCCGGCTGGGCGGGAGAATTACAATGAGCAGTTCTTC. This encodes CASSLPAGRENYNEQFF.

V usage is TRBV12-3 or TRBV12-4 and J usage is TRBJ2-3, with D tentatively TRBD1 (6 bases). The CDR3 has 15 residues. The V end lost 8 bases, the J end lost 8 bases, and 23 bases lay between the germline ends. Here the CDR3 reads CASQSRDRQQGTQYF. CDR3 coding DNA: TGTGCCAGCCAAAGCCGGGACCGTCAACAGGGTACGCAGTATTTT.

The V gene is TRBV7-9, the J gene TRBJ2-5; D is perhaps TRBD1 (6 bases). V shed 4 bases and J shed 4 bases, with 10 bases lying between them. CDR3 size: 13 residues. Germline CDR1 and CDR2: SEHNR and FQNEAQ (reference sequence). The CDR3, as DNA: TGTGCCAGCAGCTATTCAGGGGTAGAGACCCAGTACTTC. This codes for CASSYSGVETQYF.

The J gene is TRBJ2-7, the V gene TRBV6-6, with 10 bases matching TRBD1. Per germline, CDR1 MNHNY and CDR2 SVGAGI (reference sequence). The junction had 6 bases not matched to a gene; V was cut back by 0 bases and J by 7 bases. The CDR3 is made up of 15 amino acids. Written as DNA, the CDR3 is TGTGCCAGCAGTTACTCGAGACAGGGGGCGAGGGAGCAGTACTTC. Translation: CASSYSRQGAREQYF.

The rearrangement uses TRBV7-2 and TRBJ1-1; 9 nucleotides align to TRBD1. Germline lookup yields CDR1 SGHTA and CDR2 FQGNSA. This CDR3 has 12 residues. Trimming took 5 bases from V and 10 from J; bases not matched to a gene: 5. CDR3 sequence: CASSPQGAPAFF. In DNA form, the CDR3 reads TGTGCCAGCAGCCCACAGGGGGCTCCAGCTTTCTTT.

In this sample, this clonotype turned up a few times. This chain uses TRBV12-3 or TRBV12-4 with TRBJ2-7; the match to TRBD2 covers 13 bases. Trimming removed 4 bases from V and 5 bases from J; junction bases left unmatched: 5. This CDR3 is 15 amino acids long. In nucleotides, the CDR3 is TGTGCCAGCAGTTCTACTAGCGGGAGGGCCAACGAGCAGTACTTC. Encoded protein: CASSSTSGRANEQYF.

CDR3 in amino acids: CASSTETGNQPQHF. CDR3 sequence (DNA): TGTGCCAGTAGTACGGAGACAGGGAACCAGCCCCAGCATTTT. The rearrangement links TRBV19 to TRBJ1-5; 7 bases are a match to TRBD1. The CDR3 totals 14 residues. From germline, CDR1 is LNHDA and CDR2 SQIVND (reference sequence). With V trimmed by 4 bases and J by 7 bases, 7 bases remained unmatched.

This clonotype was detected a few times. The chain carries TRBV7-6 and TRBJ2-1, with 7 bases lining up with TRBD2. V was pared by 2 bases and J by 3 bases, with 1 base of the junction left unmatched. Per the germline V gene, CDR1 is SGHVS and CDR2 is FNYEAQ. The CDR3 is 14 amino acids. CDR3 amino acids: CASSLTSVYNEQFF. For the CDR3, the DNA is TGTGCCAGCAGCTTAACTAGCGTCTACAATGAGCAGTTCTTC.

There are many counts of this clonotype. This chain joins TRBV3-1 and TRBJ2-5, with 9 bases matching TRBD1. Germline CDR1 LGHDT, CDR2 YNNKEL (reference sequence). Trimming took 1 base from V and 5 from J; bases not matched to a gene: 5. This CDR3 contains 15 residues. Here the CDR3 DNA reads TGTGCCAGCAGCCAAGTACAGGGGGCCGGGGAGACCCAGTACTTC. This translates into CASSQVQGAGETQYF.

This clonotype was counted between two and nine times. The J gene is TRBJ2-7, the V gene TRBV5-1; D gene uncertain. Per the germline V gene, CDR1 is SGHRS and CDR2 is YFSETQ. V lost 3 bases and J 7 bases, leaving 11 bases between the germline ends. The CDR3 has 12 residues. The CDR3 nucleotides read TGCGCCAGCAGCTCCCAAGGAAAAGAGCAGTACTTC. Translating it yields CASSSQGKEQYF.

The genes are TRBV6-5 and TRBJ2-3; 8 bases are a match to TRBD2. From germline, CDR1 is MNHEY and CDR2 SVGAGI. The CDR3 runs to 15 residues. J lost 1 base, V lost 6 bases, and 6 bases had no gene match. The CDR3 nucleotides are TGTGCCAGCAGACAGACGCGGGGGGGCACAGATACGCAGTATTTT. It encodes CASRQTRGGTDTQYF.

The rearrangement uses TRBV11-2 and TRBJ1-5; D gene ambiguous. V was cut by 5 bases and J by 11 bases, with 16 bases left in between. The germline V gene has CDR1 SGHAT and CDR2 FQNNGV. The CDR3 length is 13 residues. The CDR3 here is CASSRGPRQAQHF. The CDR3 DNA reads TGTGCCAGCAGCCGTGGTCCCCGCCAGGCCCAGCATTTT.

This clonotype was counted a few times. This rearrangement joins TRBV12-3 or TRBV12-4 to TRBJ2-1, with TRBD2 identical over 9 bases. The CDR3 spans 13 residues. Germline trimming cut 8 bases from V and 6 bases from J; bases unmatched to any gene: 5. This CDR3 is CASAGGYANEQFF. CDR3 sequence (DNA): TGTGCCAGCGCGGGGGGGTATGCCAATGAGCAGTTCTTC.

A few counts support this clonotype. The genes are TRBV4-3 and TRBJ2-5; possible D gene TRBD2, 6 bases. Trimming cost V 1 base and J 5 bases, with 23 bases left between them. Per germline, CDR1 LGHNA and CDR2 YSLEER. The CDR3 sequence is 18 residues long. The CDR3 bases are TGCGCCAGCAGCCAAGGGGGGGAGGCGGGATGGGGAAGGGAGACCCAGTACTTC. It yields the protein CASSQGGEAGWGRETQYF.

The chain links TRBV2 to TRBJ2-5, with TRBD1 matching over 7 bases. The CDR3 loop spans 16 amino acids. Germline V gives CDR1 SNHLY, CDR2 FYNNEI. Losses at the gene ends were 6 bases for V and 4 bases for J; bases not matched to a gene: 14. The CDR3 protein is CASSVRYRGAGETQYF. CDR3 bases: TGTGCCAGCAGCGTCCGGTACAGGGGCGCAGGAGAGACCCAGTACTTC.

The rearrangement joins TRBV14 to TRBJ1-1; D not resolved. The CDR3 is made up of 11 amino acids. Germline V lookup: CDR1 SGHDN, CDR2 FVKESK. Trimming removed 6 bases at V and 5 bases at J, with 7 bases between. The DNA of the CDR3 is TGTGCCAGCAGGGATCGAACTGAAGCTTTCTTT. It is translated as CASRDRTEAFF.

V is TRBV25-1 and J is TRBJ2-7; 9 nucleotides match TRBD2. Per the germline V gene, CDR1 is MGHDK and CDR2 is SYGVNS. V was clipped by 7 bases and J by 4 bases; unmatched bases: 11. CDR3 length: 15 amino acids. The CDR3, as DNA: TGTGCCAGCATGGGTTCGGCGGGAGGGGAGTACGAGCAGTACTTC. As protein: CASMGSAGGEYEQYF.

This clonotype was found a few times. The rearrangement uses TRBV5-1 and TRBJ1-1, with a tentative D call TRBD1 (6 bases). This CDR3 has 12 amino acids. From germline, CDR1 is SGHRS and CDR2 YFSETQ. Trimming left V 0 bases short and J 6 bases short, with 6 bases between. Written as DNA, the CDR3 is TGCGCCAGCAGCTTGGGACAGGCTGAAGCTTTCTTT. Translating it yields CASSLGQAEAFF.

The chain uses TRBV6-6 and TRBJ2-1; TRBD2 agrees at 11 bases. This CDR3 spans 14 amino acids. Trimming took 10 bases from V and 8 from J; bases not matched to a gene: 10. Germline V CDR1 and CDR2: MNHNY, SVGAGI (reference sequence). The CDR3 DNA sequence: TGTGCCACCAAAACTAGCGGGAGTGGGGATGAGCAGTTCTTC. It codes for CATKTSGSGDEQFF.

This clonotype was counted between two and nine times. The chain links TRBV5-1 to TRBJ2-3; D might be TRBD1 (5 bases). This CDR3 is 14 amino acids long. V dropped 0 bases and J dropped 6 bases, with 11 bases sitting between them. From germline, CDR1 is SGHRS and CDR2 YFSETQ. CDR3 sequence reads: CASSLDGASDTQYF. CDR3 DNA: TGCGCCAGCAGCTTGGATGGGGCGTCGGATACGCAGTATTTT.

V and J are TRBV29-1 and TRBJ2-2; D is possibly TRBD2 (5 bases). Trimming left V 3 bases short and J 2 bases short, with 10 bases between. This CDR3 has 14 residues. From germline, CDR1 is SQVTM and CDR2 ANQGSEA. The CDR3 spells CSVEGGLNTGELFF. DNA for the CDR3: TGCAGCGTTGAGGGCGGACTTAACACCGGGGAGCTGTTTTTT.

This chain joins TRBV11-2 and TRBJ1-1, with D unresolved. Germline V gene lookup returns CDR1 SGHAT and CDR2 FQNNGV. The CDR3 runs to 14 residues. V gave up 6 bases and J gave up 1 base, with 12 bases separating them. DNA of the CDR3: TGTGCCAGCAGTCCCATCCCCCCGAACACTGAAGCTTTCTTT. Its translation: CASSPIPPNTEAFF.

Ten or more counts support this clonotype. The J gene is TRBJ2-4, the V gene TRBV5-1; no definite D call. The germline CDR1 and CDR2 sequences are SGHRS and YFSETQ. CDR3 length: 11 amino acids. V dropped 5 bases and J dropped 5 bases, with 5 bases sitting between them. The CDR3 spells CASSTENIQYF. CDR3 coding DNA: TGCGCCAGCAGTACAGAAAACATTCAGTACTTC. Combining the CDR3 with reference TRBV5-1 and TRBJ2-4 gives the whole variable domain KAGVTQTPRYLIKTRGQQVTLSCSPISGHRSVSWYQQTPGQGLQFLFEYFSETQRNKGNFPGRFSGRQFSNSRSEMNVSTLELGDSALYLCASSTENIQYFGAGTRLSVL.

The chain is built from TRBV12-3 or TRBV12-4 and TRBJ2-5, with D perhaps being TRBD1 or TRBD2 (5 bases each). There are 14 residues in the CDR3. The V end was cut by 3 bases, the J end by 2 bases, with 10 bases between. As DNA, the CDR3 is TGTGCCAGCAGTTTTGGGGACCCTCAAGAGACCCAGTACTTC. The encoded protein is CASSFGDPQETQYF.

The table lists this clonotype with many counts. This chain uses TRBV7-9 with TRBJ1-4, with a tentative D call TRBD1 (5 bases). The V end was cut by 0 bases, the J end by 4 bases, with 6 bases between. Germline CDR1 is SEHNR and CDR2 is FQNEAQ (reference sequence). The length of the CDR3 is 14 residues. CDR3 DNA sequence: TGTGCCAGCAGCTTAGCGGGGGTTAATGAAAAACTGTTTTTT. This gives the protein CASSLAGVNEKLFF.

J is TRBJ1-5 and V is TRBV27; 9 bases map to TRBD1. This CDR3 region has 19 residues. Trimming removed 3 bases from V and 0 bases from J; junction bases left unmatched: 12. Germline lookup yields CDR1 MNHEY and CDR2 SMNVEV (reference sequence). CDR3 coding DNA: TGTGCCAGCAGTTTGTTTGGGACAGGGACCCGCTATAGCAATCAGCCCCAGCATTTT. As protein: CASSLFGTGTRYSNQPQHF.

CDR3 nucleotides: TGTGCCAGCAGGACACAGGGGGGCACAGATACGCAGTATTTT. Protein: CASRTQGGTDTQYF. The chain is built from TRBV6-5 and TRBJ2-3, with TRBD1 identical over 8 bases. CDR3 length equals 14 residues. J lost 1 base, V lost 6 bases, and 3 bases had no gene match. The V gene's germline CDR1 is MNHEY and CDR2 SVGAGI.

This clonotype turned up a few times. This chain joins TRBV20-1 and TRBJ2-2, with TRBD1 identical over 7 bases. V lost 5 bases, J lost 8 bases, and 11 bases stayed unmatched. From germline, CDR1 is DFQATT and CDR2 SNEGSKA (reference sequence). The length of the CDR3 is 14 residues. CDR3 sequence (DNA): TGCAGTGCTCGCCGAAGGGGGCTAAATGGGGAGCTGTTTTTT. Translating it yields CSARRRGLNGELFF.

The rearrangement links TRBV7-9 to TRBJ1-1; 8 bases align to TRBD1. Trimming took 6 bases from V and 11 from J; bases not matched to a gene: 11. This CDR3 is 13 amino acids long. The V gene's germline CDR1 is SEHNR and CDR2 FQNEAQ (reference sequence). CDR3 region: CASRYGTGPFAFF. For the CDR3, the DNA is TGTGCCAGCAGGTACGGGACAGGCCCCTTTGCTTTCTTT.

This clonotype was picked up many times. The J gene is TRBJ2-5, the V gene TRBV29-1; D might be TRBD1 (7 bases). V lost 7 bases and J 4 bases, leaving 19 bases between the germline ends. There are 14 residues in the CDR3. Germline V gene sequence: CDR1 SQVTM, CDR2 ANQGSEA. CDR3 in DNA: TGCAGCGGTAGGATAGGAGGGGGCGGAGAGACCCAGTACTTC. Translated, it gives CSGRIGGGGETQYF. The variable domain in full, with the rest retrieved from reference TRBV29-1 and TRBJ2-5, is SAVISQKPSRDICQRGTSLTIQCQVDSQVTMMFWYRQQPGQSLTLIATANQGSEATYESGFVIDKFPISRPNLTFSTLTVSNMSPEDSSIYLCSGRIGGGGETQYFGPGTRLLVL.

There are a few counts of this clonotype. The chain carries TRBV7-2 and TRBJ2-3; tentatively, D is TRBD2 (6 bases). This CDR3 contains 17 residues. Germline V gives CDR1 SGHTA, CDR2 FQGNSA. V shed 4 bases and J shed 1 base, with 18 bases lying between them. Here the CDR3 reads CASSSSRLVEGTDTQYF. The CDR3 DNA reads TGTGCCAGCAGCTCCTCCCGACTAGTTGAGGGCACAGATACGCAGTATTTT.

The CDR3 DNA reads TGTGCCAGCAGCGTAGGCGTCGTCCCTGGGGCCAACGTCCTGACTTTC. This gives the protein CASSVGVVPGANVLTF. The V and J genes are TRBV9 and TRBJ2-6; D unclear. Germline values: CDR1 SGDLS, CDR2 YYNGEE. V lost 0 bases to trimming and J lost 2 bases, with 9 bases between them. The CDR3 runs to 16 residues.